These 3 T cell receptor beta chains share one sample of origin, sequenced in a study of blood T cell repertoires in COVID-19. Libraries were prepared by immunoSEQ multiplex PCR; TCRdb keeps only in-frame clonotypes and omits some of them. The table records around 84,000 clones, approximately 78% of them present only once. The sequenced sample consisted of peripheral blood. These receptors all come from a man aged 55 to 70 with COVID-19, enrolled during active disease.

The gene calls are TRBV4-1 and TRBJ2-3; D gene ambiguous. V was clipped by 0 bases and J by 0 bases, with 4 bases between them. CDR3 length equals 14 residues. The germline V gene encodes CDR1 MGHRA and CDR2 YSYEKL. DNA of the CDR3: TGCGCCAGCAGCCAAGAGAGAAGCACAGATACGCAGTATTTT. Amino acids: CASSQERSTDTQYF.

The J gene is TRBJ2-1, the V gene TRBV2, with TRBD2 matching 7 bases. This CDR3 has 16 amino acids. The junction had 4 bases not matched to a gene; V was cut back by 2 bases and J by 0 bases. CDR1 SNHLY and CDR2 FYNNEI come from the germline V gene. This CDR3 is CASSEQAGSSYNEQFF. In DNA form, the CDR3 reads TGTGCCAGCAGTGAACAAGCGGGGAGCTCCTACAATGAGCAGTTCTTC.

With regard to this clone: Other DNA variants within this sample encode the same CDR3. This sequence joins TRBV5-1 and TRBJ2-3, with TRBD1 identical over 10 bases. The CDR3 totals 15 residues. The germline gives CDR1 SGHRS, CDR2 YFSETQ. V lost 0 bases and J lost 3; bases outside the gene matches: 1. The CDR3, as DNA: TGCGCCAGCAGCTTGGTGGGACAGGGGACAGATACGCAGTATTTT. Translating it yields CASSLVGQGTDTQYF.